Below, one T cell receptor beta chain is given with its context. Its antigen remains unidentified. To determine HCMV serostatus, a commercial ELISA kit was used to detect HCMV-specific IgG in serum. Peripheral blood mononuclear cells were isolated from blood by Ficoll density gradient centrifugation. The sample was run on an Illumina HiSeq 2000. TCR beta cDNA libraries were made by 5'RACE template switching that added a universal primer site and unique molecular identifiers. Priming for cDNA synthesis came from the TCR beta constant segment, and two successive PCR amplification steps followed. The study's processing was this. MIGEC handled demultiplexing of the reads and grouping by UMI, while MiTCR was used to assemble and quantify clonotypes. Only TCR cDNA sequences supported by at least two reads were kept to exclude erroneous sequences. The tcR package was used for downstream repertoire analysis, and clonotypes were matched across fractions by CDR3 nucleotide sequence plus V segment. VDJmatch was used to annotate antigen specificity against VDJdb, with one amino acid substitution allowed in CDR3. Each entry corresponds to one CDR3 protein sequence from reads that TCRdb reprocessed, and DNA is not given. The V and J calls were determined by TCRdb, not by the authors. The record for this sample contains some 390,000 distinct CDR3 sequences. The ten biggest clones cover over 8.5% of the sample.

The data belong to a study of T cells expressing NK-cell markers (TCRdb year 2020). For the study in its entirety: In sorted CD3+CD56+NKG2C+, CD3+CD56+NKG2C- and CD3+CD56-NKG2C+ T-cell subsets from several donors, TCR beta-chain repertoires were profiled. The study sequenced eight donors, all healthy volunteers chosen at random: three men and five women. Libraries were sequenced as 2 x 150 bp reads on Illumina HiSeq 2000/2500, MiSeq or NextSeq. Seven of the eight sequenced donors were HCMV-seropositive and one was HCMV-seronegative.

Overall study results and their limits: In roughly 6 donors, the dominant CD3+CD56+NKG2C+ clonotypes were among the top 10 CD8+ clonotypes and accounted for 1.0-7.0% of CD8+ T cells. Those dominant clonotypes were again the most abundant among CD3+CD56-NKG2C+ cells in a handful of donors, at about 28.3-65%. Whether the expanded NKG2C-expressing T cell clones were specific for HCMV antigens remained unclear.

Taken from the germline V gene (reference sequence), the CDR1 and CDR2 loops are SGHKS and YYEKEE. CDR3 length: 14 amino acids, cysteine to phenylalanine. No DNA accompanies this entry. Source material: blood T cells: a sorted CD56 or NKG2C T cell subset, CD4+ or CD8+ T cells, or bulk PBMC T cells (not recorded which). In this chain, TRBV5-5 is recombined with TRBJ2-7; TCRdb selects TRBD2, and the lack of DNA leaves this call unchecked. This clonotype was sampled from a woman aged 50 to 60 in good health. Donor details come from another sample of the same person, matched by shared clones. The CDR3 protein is CASSPGTRGYEQYF.